Following are 2 T cell receptor beta chains from one sample sequenced in a study of regulatory T cells in long-lasting Graves disease. Time point: newly diagnosed GD, antithyroid drugs for less than 3 months. RNA isolated from PBMCs was used to make the TCR library. Through Arm-PCR of CDR3 regions and iRepertoire HTBI primers, TCR beta libraries were built. One entry per CDR3 protein results from TCRdb running MiXCR on the multiplex PCR reads. The table lists roughly 430,000 distinct CDR3 sequences, 16% of them singletons. This sample was shared with a second study, whose subject was T cells in Graves' hyperthyroidism and ophthalmopathy.

The sample was peripheral blood mononuclear cells (PBMCs), taken at new diagnosis, from a patient treated with antithyroid drugs. The origin of the receptors is a woman between 25 and 40 years old with Graves disease.

The chain couples TRBV6-1 to TRBJ2-5, with TRBD2 as a possible D gene (6 bases). This CDR3 spans 14 amino acids. Trimming removed 4 bases from V and 4 bases from J, with 13 bases in between. Germline CDR1 reads MNHNS; CDR2 reads SASEGT. The CDR3 sequence is CASSGTGGLETQYF. The DNA of the CDR3 is TGTGCCAGCAGTGGAACTGGGGGGTTAGAGACCCAGTACTTC.

Worth noting for this clonotype: The junction does not match germline at one end; this may be a read error. This rearrangement joins TRBV6-1 to TRBJ1-5, with D possibly TRBD1 on 5 matching bases. The CDR3 is 13 residues long. CDR1 is MNHNS and CDR2 is SASEGT in the germline V gene. In DNA, the CDR3 is TGTGCCGGCAGGGTCCTAGCAAATCAGCCCCAGCATTTT. Translation gives CAGRVLANQPQHF.